The clone carrying this TCR beta chain was counted many times. What it binds is not known. Documented time point: newly diagnosed GD, antithyroid drugs for less than 3 months. Generation of the TCR library employed RNA extracted from PBMCs. These data come from a study of regulatory T cells in long-lasting Graves disease. Arm-PCR with iRepertoire HTBI primers amplified the CDR3 regions for these TCR beta libraries. One entry per CDR3 protein, called by TCRdb with MiXCR from the multiplex PCR reads. The top ten hold about 12% of the sample, which has approximately 480,000 distinct CDR3 sequences, roughly 17% seen once. Study findings and constraints: Having only a small sample size may have limited accuracy. TCR diversity was lower in persistent than newly diagnosed Graves' disease.

In germline, CDR1 is SGDLS, CDR2 YYNGEE. The V segment lost 0 bases and the J segment 2 bases; nucleotides outside the gene matches: 4. The CDR3 has 16 residues. These records were also assigned to another study, of T cells in Graves' hyperthyroidism and ophthalmopathy. That work contributes: Patients counted as stable if ophthalmopathy did not develop within 18 months. First-round RT-PCR targeting the TCR CDR3 was performed with the HTBI primer set.

This clonotype originated in a man between 40 and 49 years old with Graves disease. The J gene is TRBJ2-7, the V gene TRBV9; 11 nucleotides agree with TRBD2. This specimen was peripheral blood mononuclear cells (PBMCs), taken at new diagnosis, from a patient treated with antithyroid drugs. The CDR3 protein is CASSVDSGRATYEQYF. CDR3 in DNA: TGTGCCAGCAGCGTAGATAGCGGGAGGGCAACCTACGAGCAGTACTTC.